Presented here are 9 T cell receptor beta chains from one specimen sequenced in a study of T cell clonotyping in hematopoietic cell transplantation. Repertoires were generated with immunoSEQ multiplex PCR, while TCRdb's copy carries only in-frame clones and drops some. The top ten hold around 40% of the sample, which has 9,500 to 12,000 clones, around 90% seen once. Sequenced material: PBMCs, taken 180 days after allogeneic stem cell transplant. The receptors derive from a male patient between 60 and 69 years old who had an allogeneic stem cell transplant from an unrelated donor, so the T cells may come from the graft donor. Some clones in this sample may be carry-over from other donors' samples.

This clone showed up just once. Relative to the germline gene, one junction end is altered; a read error may explain this. This sequence joins TRBV29-1 and TRBJ1-2; 7 bases line up with TRBD1. CDR3 length: 15 amino acids. Germline loops: CDR1 SQVTM, CDR2 ANQGSEA. CDR3 nucleotide sequence: TGCAGCGTTGAGAGTTGGGGGCAGGGGGAAAAGATATCCCACTTC. It yields the protein CSVESWGQGEKISHF.

This clone has more than one count but fewer than ten. This chain joins TRBV5-6 and TRBJ2-7; 9 nucleotides agree with TRBD1. CDR3 length: 13 residues. Germline values: CDR1 SGHDT, CDR2 YYEEEE. The V gene end was trimmed by 4 bases and the J gene end by 3 bases; junction bases not matched to a gene: 2. DNA of the CDR3: TGTGCCAGCAGCCTGACAGGGGGCTACGAGCAGTACTTC. Translating gives CASSLTGGYEQYF.

The genes are TRBV7-6 and TRBJ2-7, with D perhaps given as TRBD1 or TRBD2 (5 bases each). V lost 3 bases and J 6 bases, leaving 21 bases between the germline ends. CDR1 SGHVS and CDR2 FNYEAQ come from the germline V gene. CDR3 length: 16 residues. The CDR3 is CASSFGEPGRNTEQYF. The CDR3 coding sequence is TGTGCCAGCAGCTTTGGGGAACCGGGACGGAACACCGAGCAGTACTTC.

This clone was seen once. V is TRBV9 and J is TRBJ1-1, with a weak D call TRBD1 (6 bases). The CDR3 extends over 15 amino acids. The germline V gene has CDR1 SGDLS and CDR2 YYNGEE. V was shortened by 2 bases and J by 0 bases, with 11 bases between the two germline ends. The DNA for the CDR3 is TGTGCCAGCAGCGTCGGGGGCGTTATGAACACTGAAGCTTTCTTT. Translating gives CASSVGGVMNTEAFF.

The chain uses TRBV19 and TRBJ1-5; tentative D call: TRBD1 (6 bases). V dropped 9 bases and J dropped 6 bases, with 27 bases sitting between them. The germline V gene has CDR1 LNHDA and CDR2 SQIVND (reference sequence). This CDR3 region has 17 residues. The CDR3: CASAMGEITGLGQPQHF. The CDR3 nucleotides read TGTGCCAGCGCTATGGGGGAAATTACAGGGTTGGGTCAGCCCCAGCATTTT.

The rearrangement links TRBV29-1 to TRBJ1-6, with D unresolved. V was trimmed by 5 bases and J by 7 bases, leaving 12 bases between them. Germline loops: CDR1 SQVTM, CDR2 ANQGSEA. The CDR3 runs to 13 residues. CDR3 protein: CSVRPGPNSPLHF. The CDR3 DNA follows: TGCAGCGTTAGACCGGGCCCAAATTCACCCCTCCACTTT.

V and J are TRBV9 and TRBJ2-1; 7 bases line up with TRBD2. The germline V gene encodes CDR1 SGDLS and CDR2 YYNGEE. The CDR3 sequence is 14 residues long. The V segment lost 3 bases and the J segment 5 bases; nucleotides outside the gene matches: 5. CDR3 nucleotide sequence: TGTGCCAGCAGCGCCGGAGGGACTAACAATGAGCAGTTCTTC. Protein sequence: CASSAGGTNNEQFF.

CDR3 loop: CASGILPGTDSTDTQYF. The CDR3 DNA is TGTGCTAGTGGTATCCTGCCGGGGACAGATAGCACAGATACGCAGTATTTT. V is TRBV12-5 and J is TRBJ2-3; the match to TRBD1 covers 7 bases. V lost 5 bases and J lost 0; bases outside the gene matches: 11. The CDR3 has 17 residues. The germline V gene has CDR1 LGHNT and CDR2 FRNRAP.

The chain links TRBV2 to TRBJ1-2; no clear D. V lost 5 bases to trimming and J lost 4 bases, with 11 bases between them. Germline loops: CDR1 SNHLY, CDR2 FYNNEI. This CDR3 has 13 residues. The CDR3 bases are TGTGCCAGCAGTCTCAGTGCCCGCTATGGCTACACCTTC. This encodes CASSLSARYGYTF.